This TCR beta chain was sequenced during a study of T cells in Graves' hyperthyroidism and ophthalmopathy. PBMCs were collected from an approximately 9.3 ml volume of fresh peripheral blood. CDR1 and CDR2 (germline): MNHNS, SASEGT. The V and J ends lost 5 bases and 4 bases, in that order; junction bases with no gene match: 17. The CDR3 loop spans 18 amino acids. Ten or more counts support this clonotype. TCR beta CDR3 region amplification was performed from RNA transcripts. Initially, a first-round RT-PCR of the TCR CDR3 employed the HTBI primer set. One entry per CDR3 protein, called by TCRdb with MiXCR from the multiplex PCR reads. The sample carries a few hundred thousand distinct CDR3 sequences, less than 20% recorded once.

Sequenced input: blood. This TCR was sampled from a woman aged 45-60 years with Graves' hyperthyroidism. The chain carries TRBV6-1 and TRBJ2-7; 10 nucleotides match TRBD2. The CDR3 reads CASSYKTSAASGRYEQYF. The CDR3 DNA follows: TGTGCCAGCAGTTACAAGACCTCTGCAGCTAGCGGGAGATACGAGCAGTACTTC.